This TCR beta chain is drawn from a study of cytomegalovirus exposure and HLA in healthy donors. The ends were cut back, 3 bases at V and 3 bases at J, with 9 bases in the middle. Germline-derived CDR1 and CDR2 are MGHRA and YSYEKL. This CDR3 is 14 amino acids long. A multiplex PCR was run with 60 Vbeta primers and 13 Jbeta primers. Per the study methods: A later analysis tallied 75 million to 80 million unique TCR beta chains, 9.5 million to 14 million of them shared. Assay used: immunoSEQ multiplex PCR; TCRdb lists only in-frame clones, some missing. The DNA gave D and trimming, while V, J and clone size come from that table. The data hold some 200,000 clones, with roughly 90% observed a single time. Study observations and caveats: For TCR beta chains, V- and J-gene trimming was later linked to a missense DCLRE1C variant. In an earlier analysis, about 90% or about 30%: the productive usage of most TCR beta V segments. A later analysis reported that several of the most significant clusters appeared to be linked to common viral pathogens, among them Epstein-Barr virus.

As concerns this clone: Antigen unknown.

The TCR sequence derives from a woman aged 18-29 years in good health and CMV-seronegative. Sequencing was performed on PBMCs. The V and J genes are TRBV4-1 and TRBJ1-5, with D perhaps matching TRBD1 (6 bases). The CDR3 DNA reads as TGCGCCAGCAGCCATGTGGGGGCCAATCAGCCCCAGCATTTT. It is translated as CASSHVGANQPQHF.